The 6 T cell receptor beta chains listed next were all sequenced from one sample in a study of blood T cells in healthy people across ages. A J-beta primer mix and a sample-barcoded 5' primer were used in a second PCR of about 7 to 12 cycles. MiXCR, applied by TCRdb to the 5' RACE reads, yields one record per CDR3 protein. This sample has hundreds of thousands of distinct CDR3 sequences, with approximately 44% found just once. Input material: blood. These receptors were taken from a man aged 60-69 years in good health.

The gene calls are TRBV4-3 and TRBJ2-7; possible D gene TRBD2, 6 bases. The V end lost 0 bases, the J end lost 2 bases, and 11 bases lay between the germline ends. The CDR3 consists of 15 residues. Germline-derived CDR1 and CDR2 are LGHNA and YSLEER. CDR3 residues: CASSQDGGFTYEQYF. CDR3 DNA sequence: TGCGCCAGCAGCCAAGACGGAGGGTTTACCTACGAGCAGTACTTC.

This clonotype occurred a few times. CDR3 nucleotide sequence: TGCGCCAGCAGCTGGGGGGCCTTGAACACCGGGGAGCTGTTTTTT. It encodes CASSWGALNTGELFF. V and J are TRBV5-1 and TRBJ2-2; D possibly uses TRBD1 or TRBD2 (6 bases each). From germline, CDR1 is SGHRS and CDR2 YFSETQ. The CDR3 consists of 15 residues. The V end was cut by 3 bases, the J end by 1 base, with 10 bases between. Full variable domain (outside the CDR3, taken from reference TRBV5-1 and TRBJ2-2): KAGVTQTPRYLIKTRGQQVTLSCSPISGHRSVSWYQQTPGQGLQFLFEYFSETQRNKGNFPGRFSGRQFSNSRSEMNVSTLELGDSALYLCASSWGALNTGELFFGEGSRLTVL.

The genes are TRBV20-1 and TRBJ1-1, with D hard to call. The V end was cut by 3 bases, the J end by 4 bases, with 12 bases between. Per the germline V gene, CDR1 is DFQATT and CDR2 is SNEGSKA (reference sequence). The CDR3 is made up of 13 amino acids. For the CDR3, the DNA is TGCAGTGCTAGCGGCGGAATTAGCACTGAAGCTTTCTTT. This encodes CSASGGISTEAFF.

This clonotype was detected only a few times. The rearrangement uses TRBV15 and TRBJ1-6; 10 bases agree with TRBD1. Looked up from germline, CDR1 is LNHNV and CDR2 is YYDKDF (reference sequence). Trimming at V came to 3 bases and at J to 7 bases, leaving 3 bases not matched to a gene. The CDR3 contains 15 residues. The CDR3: CATSRDRGSNSPLHF. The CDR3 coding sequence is TGTGCCACCAGCAGGGACAGGGGGTCAAATTCACCCCTCCACTTT.

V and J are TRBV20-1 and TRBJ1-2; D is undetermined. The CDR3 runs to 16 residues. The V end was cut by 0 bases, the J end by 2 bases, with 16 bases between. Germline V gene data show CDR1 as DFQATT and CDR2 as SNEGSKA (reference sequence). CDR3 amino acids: CSARDSSRTTNYGYTF. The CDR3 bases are TGCAGTGCTAGAGATTCCAGCCGAACTACGAACTATGGCTACACCTTC.

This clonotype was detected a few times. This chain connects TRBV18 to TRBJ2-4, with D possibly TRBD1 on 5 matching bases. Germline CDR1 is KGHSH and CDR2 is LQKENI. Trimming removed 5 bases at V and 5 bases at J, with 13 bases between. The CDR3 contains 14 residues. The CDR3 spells CASSSTATENIQYF. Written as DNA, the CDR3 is TGTGCCAGCTCATCGACAGCCACGGAAAACATTCAGTACTTC.